A selection of T cell receptor beta chains follows, all from one sample in a study of early T cells in non-severe SARS-CoV-2 infection. One entry per CDR3 protein results from TCRdb running MiXCR on the 5' RACE reads. The sample has tens of thousands of distinct CDR3 sequences, around 6% seen once. Sequenced: whole blood. These receptors were obtained from an adult who was a healthcare worker with PCR-confirmed SARS-CoV-2 infection or an uninfected control (not recorded which). Each CDR3 is given with its conserved first and last residue. A D gene is named only where the DNA matches it firmly. Clone size appears in some rows only: once, few, many, or a class for an expanded clone.

J: TRBJ1-1; size: many; D: TRBD1; V: TRBV15; DNA: TGTGCCACCAGCCGGGACAGGGGTTACACTGAAGCTTTCTTT; CDR3: CATSRDRGYTEAFF
J: TRBJ2-1; size: few; D: TRBD1; V: TRBV18; DNA: TGTGCCAGCTCAACAGGGGGTATTGAGCAGTTCTTC; CDR3: CASSTGGIEQFF
J: TRBJ2-7; size: many; D: -; V: TRBV5-1; DNA: TGCGCCAGCAGCCGGGGGATGGACGGAAACTACGAGCAGTACTTC; CDR3: CASSRGMDGNYEQYF
J: TRBJ2-3; size: many; D: -; V: TRBV4-3; DNA: TGCGCCAGCAGCCAGGACAGCTATCGCACAGATACGCAGTATTTT; CDR3: CASSQDSYRTDTQYF
J: TRBJ2-1; size: many; D: -; V: TRBV7-9; DNA: TGTGCCAGCAGCTTCACGGGCGGAACCTACAATGAGCAGTTCTTC; CDR3: CASSFTGGTYNEQFF
J: TRBJ1-4; size: -; D: -; V: TRBV11-2; DNA: TGTGCCAGCAGCCCAGTCGGAGGCTTGAAACTGTTTTTT; CDR3: CASSPVGGLKLFF
J: TRBJ2-3; size: medium-sized; D: -; V: TRBV29-1; DNA: TGCAGCGTCTCCGGGACTCTCCTTACAGATACGCAGTATTTT; CDR3: CSVSGTLLTDTQYF
J: TRBJ2-1; size: -; D: -; V: TRBV12-3/TRBV12-4; DNA: TGTGCCAGCAGTTTACAACCGTTTATAAACAATGAGCAGTTCTTC; CDR3: CASSLQPFINNEQFF
J: TRBJ2-3; size: many; D: -; V: TRBV20-1; DNA: TGCAGTGCTAGTAGGGGGGGGAGCACAGATACGCAGTATTTT; CDR3: CSASRGGSTDTQYF
J: TRBJ1-4; size: -; D: -; V: TRBV5-1; DNA: TGCGCCAGCAGCTTGAACAGAGGAGAAAAACTGTTTTTT; CDR3: CASSLNRGEKLFF
J: TRBJ2-5; size: -; D: -; V: TRBV5-6; DNA: TGTGCCAGCAGCTTAGGGATCCAAGAGACCCAGTACTTC; CDR3: CASSLGIQETQYF
J: TRBJ2-5; size: many; D: TRBD2; V: TRBV4-2; DNA: TGTGCCAGCAGCTCCCGGGCTAGCGGGGGGCAACAAGAGACCCAGTACTTC; CDR3: CASSSRASGGQQETQYF
J: TRBJ2-7; size: many; D: -; V: TRBV7-9; DNA: TGTGCCAGCAGCTCCCGGGACACCACCTCCCGCGAGCAGTACTTC; CDR3: CASSSRDTTSREQYF
J: TRBJ1-5; size: many; D: -; V: TRBV2; DNA: TGTGCCAGCAGTTTGGGAGGGGGATATCAGCCCCAGCATTTT; CDR3: CASSLGGGYQPQHF
J: TRBJ2-2; size: -; D: -; V: TRBV7-2; DNA: TGTGCCAGCAGTTGGGACGTCCCCGGGGAGCTGTTTTTT; CDR3: CASSWDVPGELFF
J: TRBJ2-1; size: many; D: -; V: TRBV7-2; DNA: TGTGCCAGCAGCTTAGGACAGACCTACAATGAGCAGTTCTTC; CDR3: CASSLGQTYNEQFF
J: TRBJ1-5; size: many; D: TRBD1; V: TRBV12-3/TRBV12-4; DNA: TGTGCCAGCAGCCCGAACAGGGGGCAGGTTCAGCCCCAGCATTTT; CDR3: CASSPNRGQVQPQHF
J: TRBJ2-7; size: many; D: TRBD1; V: TRBV27; DNA: TGTGCCAGCAGGAGGGACAGGGGCTACGAGCAGTACTTC; CDR3: CASRRDRGYEQYF
J: TRBJ1-5; size: many; D: TRBD1; V: TRBV18; DNA: TGTGCCAGCTCACCCGGGGCTACAGGGGGAGGCCAGCCCCAGCATTTT; CDR3: CASSPGATGGGQPQHF
J: TRBJ1-4; size: -; D: TRBD1; V: TRBV7-9; DNA: TGTGCCAGCAGCTACAGGGGAAGGGAAAAACTGTTTTTT; CDR3: CASSYRGREKLFF
J: TRBJ2-2; size: -; D: -; V: TRBV10-3; DNA: TGTGCCATCAGTTCCCGGGGCAGCACCACCGGGGAGCTGTTTTTT; CDR3: CAISSRGSTTGELFF
J: TRBJ1-2; size: many; D: -; V: TRBV14; DNA: TGTGCCAGCAGCCAAGTCTTCCTGGACGGCTACACCTTC; CDR3: CASSQVFLDGYTF